This T cell receptor beta chain was sequenced for a study of T cells expressing NK-cell markers. Whole-study findings and limits: Of CD8+ T cells, about 1.0-8% belonged to dominant NKG2C+ clonotypes in five to seven donors.

The CDR3 extends over 16 amino acids. Germline V gene data show CDR1 as SNHLY and CDR2 as FYNNEI. TCRdb re-called the 5' RACE reads and catalogs CDR3 proteins one per entry, DNA excluded. This sample carries about 170,000 distinct CDR3 sequences, with 20% to 25% going to the ten biggest clones. Concerning this clonotype: Its antigen is not known.

The sample taken for sequencing was blood T cells: a sorted CD56 or NKG2C T cell subset, CD4+ or CD8+ T cells, or bulk PBMC T cells (not recorded which). This TCR came from a man aged 18-69 years in good health. V gene TRBV2 combines with J gene TRBJ2-3; TCRdb returns TRBD1, unconfirmable since there is no DNA. CDR3 loop: CASNPDRALGTDTQYF.